Listed below are T cell receptor beta chains from one sample, sequenced in a study of blood T cell repertoires in COVID-19. The protocol was immunoSEQ multiplex PCR, while the TCRdb copy is restricted to in-frame clones and leaves out a portion. The profile shows about 72,000 clones, around 90% of them singletons. The sequencing sample was made of peripheral blood. The receptor set was obtained from a human donor in a cohort sampled during active COVID-19. CDR3s include the opening cysteine and the closing phenylalanine or tryptophan. Fields, in order: V gene, J gene, CDR3 protein.

v_gene: TRBV4-2
j_gene: TRBJ2-5
CDR3aa: CASSREDRGQETQYF

v_gene: TRBV6-2/TRBV6-3
j_gene: TRBJ2-1
CDR3aa: CASSPGLAGVKSYNEQFF

v_gene: TRBV7-2
j_gene: TRBJ2-7
CDR3aa: CASSLTSLAGRYEQYF

v_gene: TRBV27
j_gene: TRBJ2-7
CDR3aa: CASSLSPALAIHEQYF

v_gene: TRBV5-4
j_gene: TRBJ2-7
CDR3aa: CASSSQGLYEQYF

v_gene: TRBV5-6
j_gene: TRBJ1-1
CDR3aa: CASSLARFKVNTEAFF

v_gene: TRBV7-3
j_gene: TRBJ2-1
CDR3aa: CASSLNGGRYNEQFF

v_gene: TRBV6-5
j_gene: TRBJ2-5
CDR3aa: CASSSTMGLAETQYF

v_gene: TRBV3-1/TRBV3-2
j_gene: TRBJ1-2
CDR3aa: CASSDSTGGYTF

v_gene: TRBV19
j_gene: TRBJ2-3
CDR3aa: CASSRVLFTDTQYF

v_gene: TRBV27
j_gene: TRBJ1-2
CDR3aa: CASSLSRTGRGYGYTF

v_gene: TRBV28
j_gene: TRBJ2-7
CDR3aa: CASSLERETPYEQYF

v_gene: TRBV3-1/TRBV3-2
j_gene: TRBJ1-5
CDR3aa: CASSLSGTGSNQPQHF

v_gene: TRBV28
j_gene: TRBJ1-5
CDR3aa: CASSIPGTGGQPQHF

v_gene: TRBV27
j_gene: TRBJ2-2
CDR3aa: CASTEGGGKGAGELFF

v_gene: TRBV4-1
j_gene: TRBJ2-7
CDR3aa: CASSPPDRGRVYEQYF

v_gene: TRBV21-1
j_gene: TRBJ2-1
CDR3aa: CASSKGGSLDEQFF

v_gene: TRBV7-2
j_gene: TRBJ1-5
CDR3aa: CASSLGRTVGQPQHF

v_gene: TRBV7-3
j_gene: TRBJ2-3
CDR3aa: CASSPHSGRSQDTQYF

v_gene: TRBV4-1
j_gene: TRBJ2-1
CDR3aa: CASSHGGRSDEQFF

v_gene: TRBV28
j_gene: TRBJ2-4
CDR3aa: CASRTMSLAKNIQYF

v_gene: TRBV11-2
j_gene: TRBJ2-5
CDR3aa: CASSLVVLETQYF

v_gene: TRBV7-2
j_gene: TRBJ2-5
CDR3aa: CASSLARLAGWYMGETQYF

v_gene: TRBV19
j_gene: TRBJ2-3
CDR3aa: CASSIVTSGRAGTDTQYF

v_gene: TRBV4-3
j_gene: TRBJ1-4
CDR3aa: CASSQDIGEEGKLFF

v_gene: TRBV3-1/TRBV3-2
j_gene: TRBJ1-5
CDR3aa: CASRWSCHSQHF

v_gene: TRBV11-3
j_gene: TRBJ2-1
CDR3aa: CASSLGGLAGNNEQFF

v_gene: TRBV28
j_gene: TRBJ1-6
CDR3aa: CASSPVQRKSPLHF

v_gene: TRBV6-6
j_gene: TRBJ2-5
CDR3aa: CASRSTSGRFQETQYF

v_gene: TRBV28
j_gene: TRBJ2-7
CDR3aa: CASSLKGTSRDF

v_gene: TRBV6-1
j_gene: TRBJ1-6
CDR3aa: CAGSERSGDSPLHF

v_gene: TRBV2
j_gene: TRBJ2-5
CDR3aa: CASSALQGVGETQYF